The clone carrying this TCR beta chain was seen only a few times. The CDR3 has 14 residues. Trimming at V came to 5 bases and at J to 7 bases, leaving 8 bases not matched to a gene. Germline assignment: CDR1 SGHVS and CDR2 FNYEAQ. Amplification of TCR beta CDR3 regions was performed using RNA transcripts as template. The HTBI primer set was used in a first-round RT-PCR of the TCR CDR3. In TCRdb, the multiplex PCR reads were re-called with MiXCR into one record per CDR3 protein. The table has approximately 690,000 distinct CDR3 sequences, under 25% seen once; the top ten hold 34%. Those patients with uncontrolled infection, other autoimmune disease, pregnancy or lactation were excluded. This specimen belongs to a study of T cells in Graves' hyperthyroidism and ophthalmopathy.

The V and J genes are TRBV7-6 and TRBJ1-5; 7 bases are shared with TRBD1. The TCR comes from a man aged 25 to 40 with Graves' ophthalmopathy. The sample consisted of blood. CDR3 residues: CASSPQGDRQPQHF. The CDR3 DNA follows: TGTGCCAGCAGCCCTCAGGGGGATCGGCAGCCCCAGCATTTT.